This T cell receptor (beta chain) originates from a study of Ad26.COV2.S vaccination and SARS-CoV-2 variants. TCRdb's copy holds only in-frame clones and misses some; the assay was immunoSEQ multiplex PCR. The sample includes more than 350,000 clones, over 75% of them seen just once. The CDR3 has 17 residues. Germline V gene data show CDR1 as KGHDR and CDR2 as SFDVKD. Trimming pared 6 bases from V and 0 bases from J, leaving 18 bases between. Sample treatment: roughly 20 received Ad26.COV2.S at low or high dose, single or two shots; roughly five received placebo; per-sample allocation not given. Material that was analyzed had been drawn on day 63 after the first vaccine or placebo injection.

Material: peripheral blood, obtained in a trial of Ad26.COV2.S vaccine versus placebo. The rearrangement uses TRBV24-1 and TRBJ2-3; a possible D gene is TRBD2 (6 bases). This clonotype was sampled from a person between 18 and 65 years old who received the Ad26.COV2.S COVID-19 vaccine or a placebo. The CDR3 is CATSLSTSPLSTDTQYF. CDR3 bases: TGTGCCACCAGTCTGTCAACTAGCCCCCTAAGCACAGATACGCAGTATTTT.